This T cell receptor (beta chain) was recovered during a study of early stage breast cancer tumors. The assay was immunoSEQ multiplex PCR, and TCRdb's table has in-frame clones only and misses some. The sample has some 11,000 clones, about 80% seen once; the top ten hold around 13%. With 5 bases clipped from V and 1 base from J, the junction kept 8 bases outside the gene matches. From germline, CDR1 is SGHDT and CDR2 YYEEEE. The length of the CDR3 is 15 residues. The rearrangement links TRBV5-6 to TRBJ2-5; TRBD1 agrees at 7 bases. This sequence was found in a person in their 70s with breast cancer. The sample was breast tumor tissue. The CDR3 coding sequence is TGTGCCAGCAGTATTGGACAGGCCTCCCAAGAGACCCAGTACTTC. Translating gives CASSIGQASQETQYF.